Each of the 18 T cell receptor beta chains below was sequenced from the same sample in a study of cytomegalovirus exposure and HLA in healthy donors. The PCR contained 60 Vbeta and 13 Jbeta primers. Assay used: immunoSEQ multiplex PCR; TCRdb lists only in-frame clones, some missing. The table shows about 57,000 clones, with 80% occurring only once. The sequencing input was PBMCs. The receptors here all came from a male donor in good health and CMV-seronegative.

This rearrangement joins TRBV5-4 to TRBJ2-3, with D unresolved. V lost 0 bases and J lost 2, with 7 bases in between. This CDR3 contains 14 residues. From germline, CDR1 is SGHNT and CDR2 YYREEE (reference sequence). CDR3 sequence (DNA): TGTGCCAGCAGCTTGGCCTATTCCACAGATACGCAGTATTTT. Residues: CASSLAYSTDTQYF.

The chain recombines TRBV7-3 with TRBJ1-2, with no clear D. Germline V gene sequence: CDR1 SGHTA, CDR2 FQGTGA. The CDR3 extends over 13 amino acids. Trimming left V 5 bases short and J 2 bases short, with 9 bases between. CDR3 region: CASSPRRNYGYTF. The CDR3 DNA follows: TGTGCCAGCAGCCCTCGCAGAAACTATGGCTACACCTTC.

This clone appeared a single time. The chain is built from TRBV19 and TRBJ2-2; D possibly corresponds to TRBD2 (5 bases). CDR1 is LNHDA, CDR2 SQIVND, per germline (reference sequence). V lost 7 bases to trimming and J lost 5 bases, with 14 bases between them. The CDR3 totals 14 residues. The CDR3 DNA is TGTGCCAGTAATGAGGGCGGTGGTACCGGGGAGCTGTTTTTT. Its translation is CASNEGGGTGELFF. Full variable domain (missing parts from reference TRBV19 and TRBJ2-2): DGGITQSPKYLFRKEGQNVTLSCEQNLNHDAMYWYRQDPGQGLRLIYYSQIVNDFQKGDIAEGYSVSREKKESFPLTVTSAQKNPTAFYLCASNEGGGTGELFFGEGSRLTVL.

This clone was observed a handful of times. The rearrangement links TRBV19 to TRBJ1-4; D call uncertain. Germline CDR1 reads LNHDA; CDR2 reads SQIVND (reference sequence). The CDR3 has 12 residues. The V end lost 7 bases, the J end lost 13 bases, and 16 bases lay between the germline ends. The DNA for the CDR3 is TGTGCCAGTACCATCCCCCCAGAGGGACTGTTTTTT. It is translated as CASTIPPEGLFF.

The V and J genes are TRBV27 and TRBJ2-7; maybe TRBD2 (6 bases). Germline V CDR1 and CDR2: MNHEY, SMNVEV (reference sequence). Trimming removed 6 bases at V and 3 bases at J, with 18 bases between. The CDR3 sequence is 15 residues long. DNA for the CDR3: TGTGCCAGCAGGCGACCGGAGGGCTCAGACTACGAGCAGTACTTC. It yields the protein CASRRPEGSDYEQYF.

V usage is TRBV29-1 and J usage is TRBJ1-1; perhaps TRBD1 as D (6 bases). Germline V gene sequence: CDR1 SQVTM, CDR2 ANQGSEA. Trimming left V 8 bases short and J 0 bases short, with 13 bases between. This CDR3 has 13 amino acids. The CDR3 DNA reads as TGCAGCACTAGACAGGCAATGAACACTGAAGCTTTCTTT. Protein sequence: CSTRQAMNTEAFF.

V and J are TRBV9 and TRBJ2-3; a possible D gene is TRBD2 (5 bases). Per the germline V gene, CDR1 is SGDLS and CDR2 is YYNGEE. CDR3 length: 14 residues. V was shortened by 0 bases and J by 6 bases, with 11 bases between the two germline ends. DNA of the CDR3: TGTGCCAGCAGCGTAGGAGGGCGGTGGGATACGCAGTATTTT. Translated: CASSVGGRWDTQYF. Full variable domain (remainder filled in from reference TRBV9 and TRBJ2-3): DSGVTQTPKHLITATGQRVTLRCSPRSGDLSVYWYQQSLDQGLQFLIQYYNGEERAKGNILERFSAQQFPDLHSELNLSSLELGDSALYFCASSVGGRWDTQYFGPGTRLTVL.

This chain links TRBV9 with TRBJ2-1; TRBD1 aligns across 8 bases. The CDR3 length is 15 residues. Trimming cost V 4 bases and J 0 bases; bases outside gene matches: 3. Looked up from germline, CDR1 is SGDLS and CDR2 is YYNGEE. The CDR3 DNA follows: TGTGCCAGCAGCCCGGGACAGGTCTCCTACAATGAGCAGTTCTTC. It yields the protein CASSPGQVSYNEQFF.

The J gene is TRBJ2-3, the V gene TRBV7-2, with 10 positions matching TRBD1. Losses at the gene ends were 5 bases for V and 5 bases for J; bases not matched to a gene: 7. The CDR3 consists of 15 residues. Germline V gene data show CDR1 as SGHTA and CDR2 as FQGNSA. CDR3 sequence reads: CASSPSGQGLDTQYF. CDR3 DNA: TGTGCCAGCAGCCCCTCGGGACAGGGGTTAGATACGCAGTATTTT.

The CDR3, as DNA: TGTGCCAGTAGTATGGTGGGCCCGGCTCGGGGCTACACCTTC. It encodes CASSMVGPARGYTF. The J gene is TRBJ1-2, the V gene TRBV19; no firm D call. Germline values: CDR1 LNHDA, CDR2 SQIVND (reference sequence). This CDR3 region has 14 residues. Trimming shortened V by 3 bases and J by 8 bases, and 16 bases separated the two germline ends.

The CDR3 region is CASSQDPQGKNTEAFF. In nucleotides, the CDR3 is TGTGCCAGCAGCCAAGATCCGCAGGGGAAGAACACTGAAGCTTTCTTT. V and J are TRBV4-2 and TRBJ1-1; a weak D match, TRBD1 (6 bases). V lost 0 bases to trimming and J lost 1 base, with 12 bases between them. This CDR3 contains 16 residues. Germline-derived CDR1 and CDR2 are LGHNA and YNFKEQ.

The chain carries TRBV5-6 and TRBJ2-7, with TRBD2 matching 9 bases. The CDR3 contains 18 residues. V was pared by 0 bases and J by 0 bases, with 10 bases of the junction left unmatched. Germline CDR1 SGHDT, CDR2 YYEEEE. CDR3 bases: TGTGCCAGCAGCTTGGGTAGCGGGGGCTTCCGGAGCTCCTACGAGCAGTACTTC. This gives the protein CASSLGSGGFRSSYEQYF. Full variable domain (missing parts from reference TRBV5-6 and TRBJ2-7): DAGVTQSPTHLIKTRGQQVTLRCSPKSGHDTVSWYQQALGQGPQFIFQYYEEEERQRGNFPDRFSGHQFPNYSSELNVNALLLGDSALYLCASSLGSGGFRSSYEQYFGPGTRLTVT.

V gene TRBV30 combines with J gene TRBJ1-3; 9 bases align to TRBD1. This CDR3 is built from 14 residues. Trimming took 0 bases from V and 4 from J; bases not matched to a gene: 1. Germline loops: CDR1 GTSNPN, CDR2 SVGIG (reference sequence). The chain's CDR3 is CAWSVGTGGNTIYF. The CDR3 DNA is TGTGCCTGGAGTGTGGGGACAGGGGGAAACACCATATATTTT.

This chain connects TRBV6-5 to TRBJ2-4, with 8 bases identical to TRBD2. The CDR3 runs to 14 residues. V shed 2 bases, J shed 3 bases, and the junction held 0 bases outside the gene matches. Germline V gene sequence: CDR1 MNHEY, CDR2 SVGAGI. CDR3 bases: TGTGCCAGCAGTTACCGGGGGGGCAAAAACATTCAGTACTTC. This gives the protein CASSYRGGKNIQYF.

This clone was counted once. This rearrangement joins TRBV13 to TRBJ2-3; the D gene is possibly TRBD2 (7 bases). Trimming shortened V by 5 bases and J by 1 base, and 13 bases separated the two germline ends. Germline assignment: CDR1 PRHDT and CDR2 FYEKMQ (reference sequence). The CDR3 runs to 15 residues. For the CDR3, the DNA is TGTGCCAGCAGCCCCACGGGGGGCCGCACAGATACGCAGTATTTT. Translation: CASSPTGGRTDTQYF.

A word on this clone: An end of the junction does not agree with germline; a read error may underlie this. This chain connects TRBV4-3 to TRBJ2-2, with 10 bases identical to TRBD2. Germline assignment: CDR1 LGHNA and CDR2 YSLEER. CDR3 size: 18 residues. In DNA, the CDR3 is TGCGCCAGCAGCCAAGATGGTAGCGGGGGGACGAAAACCGGGGAGCTGTTTTTT. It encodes CASSQDGSGGTKTGELFF.

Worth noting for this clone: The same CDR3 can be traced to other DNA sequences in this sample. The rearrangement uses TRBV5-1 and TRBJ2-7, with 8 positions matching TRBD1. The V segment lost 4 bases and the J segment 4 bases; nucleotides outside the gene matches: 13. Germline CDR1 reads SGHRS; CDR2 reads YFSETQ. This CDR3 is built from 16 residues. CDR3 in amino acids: CASSSLFRDRPYEQYF. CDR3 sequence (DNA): TGCGCCAGCAGCAGCTTATTCCGGGACAGGCCTTACGAGCAGTACTTC.

The CDR3 is CAISGDTANYGYTF. CDR3 sequence (DNA): TGTGCCATCAGTGGGGACACAGCTAACTATGGCTACACCTTC. The chain uses TRBV10-3 and TRBJ1-2; weak D call: TRBD1 (6 bases). CDR3 size: 14 residues. Germline loops: CDR1 ENHRY, CDR2 SYGVKD. Trimming removed 4 bases from V and 0 bases from J, with 9 bases in between.